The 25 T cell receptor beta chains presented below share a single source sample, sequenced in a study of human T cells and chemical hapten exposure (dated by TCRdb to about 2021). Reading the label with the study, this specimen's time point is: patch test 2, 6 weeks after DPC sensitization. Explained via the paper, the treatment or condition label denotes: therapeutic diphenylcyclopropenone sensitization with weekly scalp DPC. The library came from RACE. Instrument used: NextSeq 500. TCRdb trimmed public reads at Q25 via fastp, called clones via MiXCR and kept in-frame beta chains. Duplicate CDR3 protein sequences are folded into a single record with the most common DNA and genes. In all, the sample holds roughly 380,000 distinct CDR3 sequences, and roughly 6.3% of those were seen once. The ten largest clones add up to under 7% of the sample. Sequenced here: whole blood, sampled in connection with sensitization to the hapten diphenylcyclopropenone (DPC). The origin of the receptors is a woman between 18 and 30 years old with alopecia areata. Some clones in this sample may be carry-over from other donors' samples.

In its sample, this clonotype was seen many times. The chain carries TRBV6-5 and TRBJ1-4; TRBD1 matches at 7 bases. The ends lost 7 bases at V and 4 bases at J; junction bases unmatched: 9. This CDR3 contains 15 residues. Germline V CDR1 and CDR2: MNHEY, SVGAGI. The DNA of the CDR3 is TGTGCCAGCACCCAGGGGGGGGACGGTAATGAAAAACTGTTTTTT. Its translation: CASTQGGDGNEKLFF.

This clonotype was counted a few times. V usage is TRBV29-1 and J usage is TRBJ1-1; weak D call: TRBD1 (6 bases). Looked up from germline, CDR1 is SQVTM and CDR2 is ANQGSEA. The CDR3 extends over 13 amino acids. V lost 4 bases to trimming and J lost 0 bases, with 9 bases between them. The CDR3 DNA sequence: TGCAGCGTTGGACAGGTGTTGAACACTGAAGCTTTCTTT. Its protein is CSVGQVLNTEAFF.

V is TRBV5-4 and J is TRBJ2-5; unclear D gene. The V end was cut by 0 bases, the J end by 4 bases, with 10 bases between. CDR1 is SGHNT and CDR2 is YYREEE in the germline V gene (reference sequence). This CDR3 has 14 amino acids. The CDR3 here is CASSLVGSRETQYF. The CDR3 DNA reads TGTGCCAGCAGCTTGGTAGGGTCAAGAGAGACCCAGTACTTC.

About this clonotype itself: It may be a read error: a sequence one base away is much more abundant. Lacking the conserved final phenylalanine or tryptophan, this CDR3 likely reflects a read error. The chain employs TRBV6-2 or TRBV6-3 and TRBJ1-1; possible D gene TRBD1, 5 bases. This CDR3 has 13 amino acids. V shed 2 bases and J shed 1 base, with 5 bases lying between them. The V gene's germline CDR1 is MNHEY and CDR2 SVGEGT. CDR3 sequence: CASSYGQNTEAFL. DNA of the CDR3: TGTGCCAGCAGTTACGGACAGAACACTGAAGCTTTCCTT.

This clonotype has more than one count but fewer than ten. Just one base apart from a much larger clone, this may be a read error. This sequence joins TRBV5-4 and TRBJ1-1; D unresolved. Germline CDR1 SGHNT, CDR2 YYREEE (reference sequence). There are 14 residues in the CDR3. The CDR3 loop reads CVSSQGEGSHEAFF. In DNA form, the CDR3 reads TGTGTCAGCAGCCAAGGAGAGGGCAGCCATGAAGCTTTCTTT.

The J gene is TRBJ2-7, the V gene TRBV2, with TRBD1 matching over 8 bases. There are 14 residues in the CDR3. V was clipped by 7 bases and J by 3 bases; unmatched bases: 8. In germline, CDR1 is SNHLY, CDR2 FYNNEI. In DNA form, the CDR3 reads TGTGCCAGCATCCCTGGACAGGGCGGCTACGAGCAGTACTTC. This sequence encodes CASIPGQGGYEQYF.

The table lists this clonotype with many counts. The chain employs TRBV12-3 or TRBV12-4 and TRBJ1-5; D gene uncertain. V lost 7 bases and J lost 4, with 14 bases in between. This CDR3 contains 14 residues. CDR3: CASTPTGGNQPQHF. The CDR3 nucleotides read TGTGCCAGCACCCCCACGGGTGGGAATCAGCCCCAGCATTTT.

Written as DNA, the CDR3 is TGTGCCATCGGGCGGGGGACAGCGGGCAATCAGCCCCAGCATTTT. It yields the protein CAIGRGTAGNQPQHF. V and J are TRBV10-3 and TRBJ1-5, with 7 bases fitting TRBD1. J gave up 2 bases and V 8 bases, and 9 bases lay outside the gene matches. The CDR3 is made up of 15 amino acids. Germline V gene sequence: CDR1 ENHRY, CDR2 SYGVKD.

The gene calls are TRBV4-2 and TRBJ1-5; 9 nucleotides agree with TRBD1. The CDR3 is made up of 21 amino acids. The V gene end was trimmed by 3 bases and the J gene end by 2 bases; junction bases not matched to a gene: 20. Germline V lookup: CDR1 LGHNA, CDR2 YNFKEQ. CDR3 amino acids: CASSQSVPGTGNLGGNQPQHF. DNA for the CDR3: TGTGCCAGCAGCCAGTCTGTACCTGGGACAGGGAATCTGGGAGGCAATCAGCCCCAGCATTTT.

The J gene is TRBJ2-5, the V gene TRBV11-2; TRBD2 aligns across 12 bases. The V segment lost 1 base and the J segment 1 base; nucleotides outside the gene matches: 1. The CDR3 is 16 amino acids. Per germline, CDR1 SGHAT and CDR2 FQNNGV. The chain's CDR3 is CASSLVLAGGQETQYF. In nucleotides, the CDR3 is TGTGCCAGCAGCTTAGTACTAGCGGGGGGCCAAGAGACCCAGTACTTC.

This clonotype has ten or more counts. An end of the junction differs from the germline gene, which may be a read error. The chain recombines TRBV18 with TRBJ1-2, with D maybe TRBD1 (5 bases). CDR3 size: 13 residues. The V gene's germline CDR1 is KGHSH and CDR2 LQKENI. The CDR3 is CASSPGTNYGYTF. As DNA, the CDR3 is TGCGCCAGCAGCCCTGGGACCAACTATGGCTACACCTTC.

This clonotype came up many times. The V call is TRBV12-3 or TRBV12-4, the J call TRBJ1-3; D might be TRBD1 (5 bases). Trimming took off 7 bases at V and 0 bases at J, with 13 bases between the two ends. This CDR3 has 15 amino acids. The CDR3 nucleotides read TGTGCCAGCACCATCGGACATCCCTCTGGAAACACCATATATTTT. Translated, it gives CASTIGHPSGNTIYF.

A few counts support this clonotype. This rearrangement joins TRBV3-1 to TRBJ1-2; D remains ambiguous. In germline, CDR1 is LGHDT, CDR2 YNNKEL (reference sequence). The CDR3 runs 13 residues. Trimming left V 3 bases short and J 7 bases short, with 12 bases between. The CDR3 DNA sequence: TGTGCCAGCAGCCAGGAGACGGTACGTGGCTACACCTTC. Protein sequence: CASSQETVRGYTF.

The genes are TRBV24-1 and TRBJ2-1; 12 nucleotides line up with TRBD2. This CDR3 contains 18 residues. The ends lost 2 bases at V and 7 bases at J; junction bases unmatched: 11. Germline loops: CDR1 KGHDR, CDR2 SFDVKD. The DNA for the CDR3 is TGTGCCACCAGTGATTCATCTAGCGGGGGGGCCTTAGGAAATGAGCAGTTCTTC. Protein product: CATSDSSSGGALGNEQFF.

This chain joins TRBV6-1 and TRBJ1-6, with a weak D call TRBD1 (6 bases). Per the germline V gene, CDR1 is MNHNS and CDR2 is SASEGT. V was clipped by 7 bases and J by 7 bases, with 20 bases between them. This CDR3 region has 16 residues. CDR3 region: CASIPGTPVLNSPLHF. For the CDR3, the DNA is TGTGCCAGCATACCAGGGACACCAGTATTGAATTCACCCCTCCACTTT.

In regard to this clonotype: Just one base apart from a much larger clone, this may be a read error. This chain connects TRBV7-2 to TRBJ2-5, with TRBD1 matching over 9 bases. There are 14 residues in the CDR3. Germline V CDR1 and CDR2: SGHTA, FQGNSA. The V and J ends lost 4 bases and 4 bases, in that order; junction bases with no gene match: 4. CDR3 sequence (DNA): TGTGCCAGCAGCTGGGGGACAGGGATAGAGACCCAGTACTTC. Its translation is CASSWGTGIETQYF.

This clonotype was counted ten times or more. The CDR3: CASSPQGSGMNTGELFF. CDR3 coding DNA: TGTGCCAGCAGCCCACAGGGTAGCGGGATGAACACCGGGGAGCTGTTTTTT. The V call is TRBV7-3, the J call TRBJ2-2, with 8 bases lining up with TRBD2. V lost 5 bases to trimming and J lost 1 base; unmatched junction nucleotides: 9. CDR1 is SGHTA, CDR2 FQGTGA, per germline. This CDR3 is 17 amino acids long.

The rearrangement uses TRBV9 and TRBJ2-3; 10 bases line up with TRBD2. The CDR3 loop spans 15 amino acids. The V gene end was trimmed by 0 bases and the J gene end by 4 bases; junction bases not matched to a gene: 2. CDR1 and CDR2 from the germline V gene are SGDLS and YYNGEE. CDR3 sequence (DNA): TGTGCCAGCAGCGTAGATAGCGGGGGGCCAGATACGCAGTATTTT. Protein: CASSVDSGGPDTQYF.

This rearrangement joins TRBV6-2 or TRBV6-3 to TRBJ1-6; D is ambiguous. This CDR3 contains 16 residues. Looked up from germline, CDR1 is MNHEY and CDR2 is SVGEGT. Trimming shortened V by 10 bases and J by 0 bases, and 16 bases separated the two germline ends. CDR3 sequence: CATHNAVSSYNSPLHF. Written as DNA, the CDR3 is TGTGCCACCCACAACGCCGTAAGCTCCTATAATTCACCCCTCCACTTT.

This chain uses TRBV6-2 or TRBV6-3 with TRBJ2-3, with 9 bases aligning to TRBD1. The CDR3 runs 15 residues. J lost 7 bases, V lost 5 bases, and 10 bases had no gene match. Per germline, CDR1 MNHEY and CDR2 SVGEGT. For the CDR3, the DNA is TGTGCCAGCAGTAGAGGACAGGGGAGGGAGTATACGCAGTATTTT. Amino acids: CASSRGQGREYTQYF.

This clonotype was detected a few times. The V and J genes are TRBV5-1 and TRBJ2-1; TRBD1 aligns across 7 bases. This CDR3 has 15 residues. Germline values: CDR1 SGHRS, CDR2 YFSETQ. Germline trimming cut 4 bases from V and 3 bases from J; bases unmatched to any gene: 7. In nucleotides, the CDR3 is TGCGCCAGCAGCCCAGGGGGTATTGGCTACAATGAGCAGTTCTTC. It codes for CASSPGGIGYNEQFF.

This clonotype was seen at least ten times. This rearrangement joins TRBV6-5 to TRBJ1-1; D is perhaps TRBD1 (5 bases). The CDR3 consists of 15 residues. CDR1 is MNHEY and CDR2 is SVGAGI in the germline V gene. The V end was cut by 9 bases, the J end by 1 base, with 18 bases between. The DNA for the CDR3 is TGTGCCAGTAGAAGAAACGGGGCCTCGAACACTGAAGCTTTCTTT. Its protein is CASRRNGASNTEAFF.

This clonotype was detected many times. The CDR3 DNA reads as TGTGCCAGCAGTTTCCAGGGAAGGGTGAACACTGAAGCTTTCTTT. It encodes CASSFQGRVNTEAFF. The chain has TRBV28 and TRBJ1-1; D is perhaps TRBD1 (5 bases). CDR1 MDHEN and CDR2 SYDVKM come from the germline V gene. Trimming shortened V by 3 bases and J by 0 bases, and 11 bases separated the two germline ends. This CDR3 comprises 15 residues. Complete variable domain (other parts from reference TRBV28 and TRBJ1-1): DVKVTQSSRYLVKRTGEKVFLECVQDMDHENMFWYRQDPGLGLRLIYFSYDVKMKEKGDIPEGYSVSREKKERFSLILESASTNQTSMYLCASSFQGRVNTEAFFGQGTRLTVV.

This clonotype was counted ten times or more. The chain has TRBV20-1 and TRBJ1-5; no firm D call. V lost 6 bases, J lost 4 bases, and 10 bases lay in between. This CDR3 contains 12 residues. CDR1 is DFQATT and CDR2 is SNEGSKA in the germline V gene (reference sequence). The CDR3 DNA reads TGCAGTGCCCGTCGGGGTAATCAGCCCCAGCATTTT. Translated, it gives CSARRGNQPQHF.

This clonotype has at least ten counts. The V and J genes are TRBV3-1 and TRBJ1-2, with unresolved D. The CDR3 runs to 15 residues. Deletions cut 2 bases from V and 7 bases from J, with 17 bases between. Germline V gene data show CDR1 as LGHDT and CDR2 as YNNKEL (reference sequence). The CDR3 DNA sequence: TGTGCCAGCAGCCAACCTCGAGGGCTCGGGCGTGGCTACACCTTC. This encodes CASSQPRGLGRGYTF. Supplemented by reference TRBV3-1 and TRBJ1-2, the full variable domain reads DTAVSQTPKYLVTQMGNDKSIKCEQNLGHDTMYWYKQDSKKFLKIMFSYNNKELIINETVPNRFSPKSPDKAHLNLHINSLELGDSAVYFCASSQPRGLGRGYTFGSGTRLTVV.